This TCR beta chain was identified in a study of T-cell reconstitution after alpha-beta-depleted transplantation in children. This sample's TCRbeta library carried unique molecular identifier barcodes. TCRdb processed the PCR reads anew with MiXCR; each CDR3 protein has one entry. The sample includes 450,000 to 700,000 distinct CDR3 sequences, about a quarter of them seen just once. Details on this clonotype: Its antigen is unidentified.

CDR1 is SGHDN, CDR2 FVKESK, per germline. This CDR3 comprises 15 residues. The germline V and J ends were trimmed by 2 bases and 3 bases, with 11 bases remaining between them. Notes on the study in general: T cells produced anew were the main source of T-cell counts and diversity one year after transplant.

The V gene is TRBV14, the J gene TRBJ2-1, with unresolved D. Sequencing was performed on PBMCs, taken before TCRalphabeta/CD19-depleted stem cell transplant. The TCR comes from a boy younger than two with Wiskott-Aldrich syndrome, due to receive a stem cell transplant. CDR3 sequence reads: CASSQKAADYNEQFF. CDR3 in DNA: TGTGCCAGCAGCCAAAAAGCCGCGGACTACAATGAGCAGTTCTTC.